Following are 16 T cell receptor beta chains from one sample sequenced in a study of T cell responses to AZD1222 COVID-19 vaccine. Clones were read by immunoSEQ multiplex PCR, and TCRdb kept only the in-frame ones, dropping some. The profile shows about 130,000 clones, roughly 82% of them singletons. The starting material was peripheral blood, obtained on day 0 of AZD1222 vaccination. The receptors come from an adult in good health.

This chain uses TRBV19 with TRBJ1-4; D is unclear. The V end was cut by 5 bases, the J end by 8 bases, with 9 bases between. CDR1 and CDR2 (germline): LNHDA, SQIVND (reference sequence). This CDR3 has 12 amino acids. CDR3 coding DNA: TGTGCCAGTAGTCCTATCGGGGAAAAACTGTTTTTT. This encodes CASSPIGEKLFF.

The V and J genes are TRBV9 and TRBJ2-1, with TRBD2 identical over 9 bases. The CDR3 is 15 residues long. The germline CDR1 and CDR2 sequences are SGDLS and YYNGEE. Unmatched junction bases numbered 4, after V lost 4 bases and J lost 2 bases. The CDR3 sequence: CASSPSGGPYNEQFF. The CDR3 nucleotides read TGTGCCAGCAGCCCAAGCGGGGGGCCCTACAATGAGCAGTTCTTC.

V gene TRBV3-1 (or the pseudogene TRBV3-2) combines with J gene TRBJ1-1; 7 bases line up with TRBD1. The CDR3 sequence is 15 residues long. The junction had 4 bases not matched to a gene; V was cut back by 0 bases and J by 3 bases. Germline V CDR1 and CDR2: LGHDT, YNNKEL (reference sequence). The CDR3 DNA follows: TGTGCCAGCAGCCAAGACCTGACAGGGCACACTGAAGCTTTCTTT. Its protein is CASSQDLTGHTEAFF.

The V gene is TRBV15, the J gene TRBJ2-7; D uncertain. V was shortened by 1 base and J by 1 base, with 11 bases between the two germline ends. Germline CDR1 is LNHNV and CDR2 is YYDKDF (reference sequence). The length of the CDR3 is 15 residues. The CDR3: CATSRVGLESYEQYF. As DNA, the CDR3 is TGTGCCACCAGCAGAGTAGGGTTGGAGTCCTACGAGCAGTACTTC.

The chain carries TRBV5-5 and TRBJ1-4; 8 positions match TRBD1. V lost 3 bases and J lost 2; bases outside the gene matches: 6. From germline, CDR1 is SGHKS and CDR2 YYEKEE (reference sequence). There are 16 residues in the CDR3. CDR3 nucleotides: TGTGCCAGCAGCTCGCAGGGGGCTATTACTAATGAAAAACTGTTTTTT. It is translated as CASSSQGAITNEKLFF.

The chain uses TRBV4-2 and TRBJ1-1, with 8 bases fitting TRBD1. CDR3 length: 15 residues. V lost 5 bases to trimming and J lost 2 bases; unmatched junction nucleotides: 7. Germline V gives CDR1 LGHNA, CDR2 YNFKEQ. The CDR3, as DNA: TGTGCCAGCAGCACTCGACAGGGGTCCAACACTGAAGCTTTCTTT. Translated, it gives CASSTRQGSNTEAFF.

This chain links TRBV20-1 with TRBJ2-7; possible D gene TRBD1, 5 bases. V lost 6 bases and J 3 bases, leaving 9 bases between the germline ends. The CDR3 covers 11 residues. The V gene's germline CDR1 is DFQATT and CDR2 SNEGSKA (reference sequence). CDR3 sequence reads: CSAYDSYEQYF. Here the CDR3 DNA reads TGCAGTGCATACGACAGCTACGAGCAGTACTTC.

The chain's CDR3 is CASSFRTVNTEAFF. The DNA of the CDR3 is TGTGCCAGCAGTTTTCGGACAGTGAACACTGAAGCTTTCTTT. J is TRBJ1-1 and V is TRBV27, with D possibly being TRBD1 (6 bases). Trimming cost V 3 bases and J 0 bases, with 8 bases left between them. The CDR3 consists of 14 residues. Germline V gene sequence: CDR1 MNHEY, CDR2 SMNVEV (reference sequence).

This clone occurred a few times. The rearrangement uses TRBV5-4 and TRBJ1-5, with a possible D match to TRBD1 (5 bases). This CDR3 is 13 amino acids long. Germline loops: CDR1 SGHNT, CDR2 YYREEE (reference sequence). Trimming took off 0 bases at V and 7 bases at J, with 8 bases between the two ends. The CDR3 DNA reads as TGTGCCAGCAGCTTGGCGGGGGAACAGCCCCAGCATTTT. Its translation: CASSLAGEQPQHF.

This rearrangement joins TRBV28 to TRBJ1-2; 8 nucleotides agree with TRBD1. The CDR3 covers 14 residues. CDR1 and CDR2 (germline): MDHEN, SYDVKM. J gave up 3 bases and V 0 bases, and 0 bases lay outside the gene matches. CDR3 DNA: TGTGCCAGCAGTTTATGGACAGGGGACTATGGCTACACCTTC. The encoded protein is CASSLWTGDYGYTF.

The chain has TRBV2 and TRBJ1-1; D might be TRBD1 (6 bases). The CDR3 has 14 amino acids. V was cut by 4 bases and J by 0 bases, with 9 bases left in between. Germline V gives CDR1 SNHLY, CDR2 FYNNEI. Here the CDR3 DNA reads TGTGCCAGCAGTGCCGGGGGGCTGAACACTGAAGCTTTCTTT. Encoded protein: CASSAGGLNTEAFF.

This clone showed up just a few times. The gene calls are TRBV12-3 or TRBV12-4 and TRBJ2-1; the D is unclear. V lost 1 base, J lost 4 bases, and 5 bases lay in between. The CDR3 spans 13 residues. In nucleotides, the CDR3 is TGTGCCAGCAGTTTAGAACAGTACAATGAGCAGTTCTTC. Protein product: CASSLEQYNEQFF.

The rearrangement uses TRBV5-1 and TRBJ1-2; no definite D call. This CDR3 has 14 residues. Trimming removed 0 bases at V and 4 bases at J, with 10 bases between. CDR1 and CDR2 (germline): SGHRS, YFSETQ. As DNA, the CDR3 is TGCGCCAGCAGCTTGGTTGGGGAGGTCTATGGCTACACCTTC. Translating gives CASSLVGEVYGYTF.

The genes are TRBV27 and TRBJ2-5; tentative D call: TRBD1 (5 bases). V was shortened by 6 bases and J by 7 bases, with 21 bases between the two germline ends. CDR1 is MNHEY and CDR2 is SMNVEV in the germline V gene (reference sequence). There are 15 residues in the CDR3. CDR3 in amino acids: CASSPQSTATGTQYF. The CDR3 region has the DNA TGTGCCAGCAGCCCCCAAAGCACGGCCACAGGGACCCAGTACTTC.

This sequence joins TRBV7-9 and TRBJ1-2; D gene uncertain. CDR1 is SEHNR and CDR2 is FQNEAQ in the germline V gene (reference sequence). Trimming pared 1 base from V and 2 bases from J, leaving 2 bases between. CDR3 length equals 12 residues. The CDR3 protein is CASSLDNYGYTF. The CDR3 DNA is TGTGCCAGCAGCTTAGACAACTATGGCTACACCTTC. Complete variable domain (other parts from reference TRBV7-9 and TRBJ1-2): DTGVSQNPRHKITKRGQNVTFRCDPISEHNRLYWYRQTLGQGPEFLTYFQNEAQLEKSRLLSDRFSAERPKGSFSTLEIQRTEQGDSAMYLCASSLDNYGYTFGSGTRLTVV.

The chain couples TRBV5-4 to TRBJ2-2, with D perhaps matching TRBD1 (6 bases). Germline assignment: CDR1 SGHNT and CDR2 YYREEE (reference sequence). V was cut by 6 bases and J by 0 bases, with 9 bases left in between. CDR3 length: 14 residues. Written as DNA, the CDR3 is TGTGCCAGCACCGGACAGTCGAACACCGGGGAGCTGTTTTTT. Protein product: CASTGQSNTGELFF.